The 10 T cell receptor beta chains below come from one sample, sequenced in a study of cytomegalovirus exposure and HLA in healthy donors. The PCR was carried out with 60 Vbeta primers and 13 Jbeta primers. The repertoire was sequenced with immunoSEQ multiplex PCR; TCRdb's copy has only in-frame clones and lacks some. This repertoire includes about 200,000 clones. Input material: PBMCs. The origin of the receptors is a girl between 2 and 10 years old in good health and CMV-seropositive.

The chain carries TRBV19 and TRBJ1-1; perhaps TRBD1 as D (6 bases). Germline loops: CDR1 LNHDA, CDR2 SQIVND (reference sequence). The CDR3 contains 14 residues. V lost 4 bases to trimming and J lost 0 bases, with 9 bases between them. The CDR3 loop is CASSTTGMNTEAFF. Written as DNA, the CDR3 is TGTGCCAGTAGTACGACAGGTATGAACACTGAAGCTTTCTTT.

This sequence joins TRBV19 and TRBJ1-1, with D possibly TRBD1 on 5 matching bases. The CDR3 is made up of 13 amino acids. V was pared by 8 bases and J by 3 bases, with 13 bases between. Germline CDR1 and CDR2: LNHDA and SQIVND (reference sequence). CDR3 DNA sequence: TGTGCCAGTTCGGACATTGGACACACTGAAGCTTTCTTT. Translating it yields CASSDIGHTEAFF.

CDR3 DNA: TGTGCCAGCAGGGAATTAGCGGGTCTCGCCTACGAGCAGTACTTC. This encodes CASRELAGLAYEQYF. The rearrangement links TRBV27 to TRBJ2-5, with 7 bases lining up with TRBD2. The J call is uncertain, as TRBJ2-7 better fits the DNA end. The germline CDR1 and CDR2 sequences are MNHEY and SMNVEV (reference sequence). There are 15 residues in the CDR3.

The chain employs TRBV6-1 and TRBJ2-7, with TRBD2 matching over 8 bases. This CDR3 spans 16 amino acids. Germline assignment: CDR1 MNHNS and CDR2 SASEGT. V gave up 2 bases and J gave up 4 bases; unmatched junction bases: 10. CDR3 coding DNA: TGTGCCAGCAGTGAACCCCGAGCGGGAGCTTTATACGAGCAGTACTTC. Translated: CASSEPRAGALYEQYF.

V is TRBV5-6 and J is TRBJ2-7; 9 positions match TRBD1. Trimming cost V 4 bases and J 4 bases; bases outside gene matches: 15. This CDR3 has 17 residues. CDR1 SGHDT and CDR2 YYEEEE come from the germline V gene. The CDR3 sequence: CASSPSTGTGNRYEQYF. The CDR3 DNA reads TGTGCCAGCAGCCCTTCAACCGGGACAGGGAATCGGTACGAGCAGTACTTC.

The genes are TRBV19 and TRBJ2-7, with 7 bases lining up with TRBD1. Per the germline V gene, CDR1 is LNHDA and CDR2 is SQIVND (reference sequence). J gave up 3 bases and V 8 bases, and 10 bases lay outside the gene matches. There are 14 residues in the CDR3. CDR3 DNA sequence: TGTGCCAGTGCTGAAACCAGGGACAGCTACGAGCAGTACTTC. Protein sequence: CASAETRDSYEQYF.

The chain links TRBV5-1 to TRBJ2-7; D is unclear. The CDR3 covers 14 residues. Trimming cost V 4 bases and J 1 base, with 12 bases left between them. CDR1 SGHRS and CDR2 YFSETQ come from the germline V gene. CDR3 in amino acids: CASSAELSSYEQYF. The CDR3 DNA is TGCGCCAGCAGCGCCGAATTGAGTTCCTACGAGCAGTACTTC.

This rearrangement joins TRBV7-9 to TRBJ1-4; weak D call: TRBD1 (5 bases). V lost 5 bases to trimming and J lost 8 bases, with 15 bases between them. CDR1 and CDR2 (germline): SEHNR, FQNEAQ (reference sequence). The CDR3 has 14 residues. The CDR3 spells CASSVQRGEEKLFF. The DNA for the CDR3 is TGTGCCAGCAGCGTCCAACGGGGGGAGGAAAAACTGTTTTTT.

The DNA of the CDR3 is TGTGCCAGCAGCTTAACCGGGACAGGGGGCCTTTATGAGCAGTTCTTC. It specifies CASSLTGTGGLYEQFF. V and J are TRBV7-6 and TRBJ2-1, with 12 nucleotides matching TRBD1. CDR1 is SGHVS, CDR2 FNYEAQ, per germline. J lost 8 bases, V lost 2 bases, and 7 bases had no gene match. The CDR3 spans 16 residues.

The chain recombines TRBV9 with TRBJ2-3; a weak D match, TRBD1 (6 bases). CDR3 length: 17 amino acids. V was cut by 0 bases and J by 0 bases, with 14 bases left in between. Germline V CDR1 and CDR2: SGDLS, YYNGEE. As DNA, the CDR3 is TGTGCCAGCAGCGTAGTTGGACAGTCGTCTAGCACAGATACGCAGTATTTT. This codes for CASSVVGQSSSTDTQYF.